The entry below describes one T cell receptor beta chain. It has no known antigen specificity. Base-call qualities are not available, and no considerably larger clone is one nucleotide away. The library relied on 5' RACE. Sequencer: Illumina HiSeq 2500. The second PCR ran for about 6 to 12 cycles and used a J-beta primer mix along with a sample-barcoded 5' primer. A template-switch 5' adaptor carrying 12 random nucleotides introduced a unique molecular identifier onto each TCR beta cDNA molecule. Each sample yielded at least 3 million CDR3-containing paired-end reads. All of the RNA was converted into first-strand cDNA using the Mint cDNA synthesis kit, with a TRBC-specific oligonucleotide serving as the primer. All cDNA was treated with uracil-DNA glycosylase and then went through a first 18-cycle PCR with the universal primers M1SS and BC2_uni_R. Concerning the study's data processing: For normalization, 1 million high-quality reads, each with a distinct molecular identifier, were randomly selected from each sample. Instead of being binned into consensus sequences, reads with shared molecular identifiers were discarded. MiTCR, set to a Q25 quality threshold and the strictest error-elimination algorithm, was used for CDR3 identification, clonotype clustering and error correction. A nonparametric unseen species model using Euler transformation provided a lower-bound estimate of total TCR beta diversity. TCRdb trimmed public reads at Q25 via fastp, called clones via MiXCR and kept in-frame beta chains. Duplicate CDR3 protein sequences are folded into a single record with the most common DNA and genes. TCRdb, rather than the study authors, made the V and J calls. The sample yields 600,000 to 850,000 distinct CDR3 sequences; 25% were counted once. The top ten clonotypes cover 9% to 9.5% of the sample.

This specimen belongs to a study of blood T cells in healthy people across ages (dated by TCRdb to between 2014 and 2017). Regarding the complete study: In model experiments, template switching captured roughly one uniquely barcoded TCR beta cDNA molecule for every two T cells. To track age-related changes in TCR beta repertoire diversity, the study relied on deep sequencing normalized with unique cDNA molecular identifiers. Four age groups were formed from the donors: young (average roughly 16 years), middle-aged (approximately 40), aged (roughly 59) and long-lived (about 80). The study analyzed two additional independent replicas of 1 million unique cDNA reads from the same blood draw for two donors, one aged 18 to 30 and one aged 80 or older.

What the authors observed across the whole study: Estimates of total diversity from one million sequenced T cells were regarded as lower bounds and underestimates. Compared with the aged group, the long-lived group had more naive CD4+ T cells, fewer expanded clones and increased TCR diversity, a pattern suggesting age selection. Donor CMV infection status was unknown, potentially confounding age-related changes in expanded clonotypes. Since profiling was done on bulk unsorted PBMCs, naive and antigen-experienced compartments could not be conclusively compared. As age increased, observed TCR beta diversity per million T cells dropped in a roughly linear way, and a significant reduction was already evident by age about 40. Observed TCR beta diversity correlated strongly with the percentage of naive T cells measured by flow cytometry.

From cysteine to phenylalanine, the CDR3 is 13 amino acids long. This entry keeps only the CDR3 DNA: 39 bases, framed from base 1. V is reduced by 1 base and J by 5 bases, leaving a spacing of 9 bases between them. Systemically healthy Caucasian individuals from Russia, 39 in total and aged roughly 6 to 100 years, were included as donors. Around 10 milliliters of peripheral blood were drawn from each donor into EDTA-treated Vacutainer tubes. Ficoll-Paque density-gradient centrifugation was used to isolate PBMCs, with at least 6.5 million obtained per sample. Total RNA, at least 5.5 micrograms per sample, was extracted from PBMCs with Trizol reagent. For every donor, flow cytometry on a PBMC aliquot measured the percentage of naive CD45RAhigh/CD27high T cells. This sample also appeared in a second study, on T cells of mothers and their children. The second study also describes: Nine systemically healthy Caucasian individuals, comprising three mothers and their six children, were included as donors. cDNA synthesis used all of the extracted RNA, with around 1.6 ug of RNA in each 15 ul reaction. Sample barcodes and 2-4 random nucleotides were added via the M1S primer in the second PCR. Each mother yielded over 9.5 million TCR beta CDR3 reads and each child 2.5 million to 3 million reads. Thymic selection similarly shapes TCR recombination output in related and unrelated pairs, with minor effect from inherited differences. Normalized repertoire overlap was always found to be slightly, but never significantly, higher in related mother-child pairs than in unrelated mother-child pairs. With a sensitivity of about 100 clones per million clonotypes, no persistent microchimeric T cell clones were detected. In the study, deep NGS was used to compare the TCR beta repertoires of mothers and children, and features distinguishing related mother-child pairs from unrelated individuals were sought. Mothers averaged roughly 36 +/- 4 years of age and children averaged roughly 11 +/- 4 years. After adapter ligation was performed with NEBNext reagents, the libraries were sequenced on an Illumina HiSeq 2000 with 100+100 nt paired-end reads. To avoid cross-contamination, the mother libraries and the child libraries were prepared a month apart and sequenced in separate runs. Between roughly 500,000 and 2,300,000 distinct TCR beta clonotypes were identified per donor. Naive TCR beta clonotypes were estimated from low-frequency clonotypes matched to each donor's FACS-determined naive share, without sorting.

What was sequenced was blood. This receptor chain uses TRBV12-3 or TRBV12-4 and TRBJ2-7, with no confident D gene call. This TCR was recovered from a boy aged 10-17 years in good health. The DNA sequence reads TGTGCCAGCAGTTTAGGGGTGCCGAACGAGCAGTACTTC. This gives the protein CASSLGVPNEQYF.